A single sample is the source of the 7 T cell receptor beta chains below, sequenced in a study of T-cell memory formation after mild COVID-19. TCRdb re-analysed the 5' RACE reads in MiXCR, keeping a single row per CDR3 protein. The table lists around 310,000 distinct CDR3 sequences, approximately 16% of them singletons, with about a fifth in the top ten. Sequenced material: PBMCs or a T cell subset sorted from them (not recorded which). The source of these receptors is a man between 18 and 29 years old who had mild COVID-19 (a few samples of this study predate the infection). Cell type and time point are not known.

V and J are TRBV12-3 or TRBV12-4 and TRBJ1-3; no clear D. Trimming pared 6 bases from V and 1 base from J, leaving 7 bases between. The CDR3 has 13 residues. As DNA, the CDR3 is TGTGCCAGCAGAACGTTATCTGGAAACACCATATATTTT. Amino acids: CASRTLSGNTIYF.

The chain joins TRBV4-3 to TRBJ1-2; no definite D call. The CDR3 runs 16 residues. Per germline, CDR1 LGHNA and CDR2 YSLEER. The V end lost 0 bases, the J end lost 8 bases, and 19 bases lay between the germline ends. CDR3 protein: CASSQEVLGTAWGYTF. The CDR3 DNA reads TGCGCCAGCAGCCAAGAGGTATTGGGAACGGCCTGGGGCTACACCTTC.

V gene TRBV6-5 combines with J gene TRBJ1-5; D ambiguous. This CDR3 region has 14 residues. The germline V gene has CDR1 MNHEY and CDR2 SVGAGI. V lost 2 bases to trimming and J lost 4 bases, with 9 bases between them. The CDR3, as DNA: TGTGCCAGCAGTTACGGAGGACGGAATCAGCCCCAGCATTTT. Its translation is CASSYGGRNQPQHF.

At least ten counts were recorded for this clonotype. This chain links TRBV10-3 with TRBJ2-7; 8 bases match TRBD2. The CDR3 loop spans 13 amino acids. V dropped 10 bases and J dropped 2; count of bases not matched to a gene: 7. Germline CDR1 is ENHRY and CDR2 is SYGVKD. The CDR3: CATHGGETYEQYF. The CDR3 DNA sequence: TGTGCCACCCACGGGGGGGAGACCTACGAGCAGTACTTC.

Only a few counts were recorded for this clonotype. The J gene is TRBJ2-7, the V gene TRBV7-2, with 11 bases aligning to TRBD1. This CDR3 comprises 14 residues. Germline V CDR1 and CDR2: SGHTA, FQGNSA. V trimming: 5 bases; J trimming: 6 bases; junction bases outside the gene matches: 6. Here the CDR3 DNA reads TGTGCCAGCAGCACCGGGACAGGGGGACGCGAGCAGTACTTC. Translated: CASSTGTGGREQYF. The variable domain in full, completed from reference TRBV7-2 and TRBJ2-7, reads GAGVSQSPSNKVTEKGKDVELRCDPISGHTALYWYRQSLGQGLEFLIYFQGNSAPDKSGLPSDRFSAERTGGSVSTLTIQRTQQEDSAVYLCASSTGTGGREQYFGPGTRLTVT.

This clonotype was seen a handful of times. This chain uses TRBV3-1 with TRBJ2-6; either TRBD1 or TRBD2 may fit D (5 bases each). The CDR3 consists of 17 residues. The ends were cut back, 6 bases at V and 0 bases at J, with 15 bases in the middle. Germline loops: CDR1 LGHDT, CDR2 YNNKEL (reference sequence). For the CDR3, the DNA is TGTGCCAGCAGACTTACCGGGACGGACTCTGGGGCCAACGTCCTGACTTTC. It specifies CASRLTGTDSGANVLTF. Full variable domain (missing parts from reference TRBV3-1 and TRBJ2-6): DTAVSQTPKYLVTQMGNDKSIKCEQNLGHDTMYWYKQDSKKFLKIMFSYNNKELIINETVPNRFSPKSPDKAHLNLHINSLELGDSAVYFCASRLTGTDSGANVLTFGAGSRLTVL.

This clonotype has just a few counts. The chain links TRBV27 to TRBJ1-4, with 7 bases matching TRBD1. The CDR3 runs to 13 residues. Germline loops: CDR1 MNHEY, CDR2 SMNVEV (reference sequence). J was trimmed by 6 bases and V by 6 bases; bases with no gene match: 4. In DNA form, the CDR3 reads TGTGCCAGCAGAAGGGGGCTAGATGAAAAACTGTTTTTT. This translates into CASRRGLDEKLFF.